The entry below describes one T cell receptor (beta chain). This clonotype was recorded many times. What this receptor recognizes is not known. No quality values exist for individual bases; no much larger clone is one base distant. TCR beta CDR3 regions were amplified from RNA transcripts. The TCR CDR3 was subjected to a first round of RT-PCR using the HTBI primer set and the Qiagen OneStep RT-PCR kit. The libraries were constructed in a second round of multiplex PCR and then size-selected and purified. The libraries were sequenced on an Illumina HiSeq2000 using paired-end 100 bp reads. Turning to the authors' computational methods: Raw data were processed with SOAPnuke, discarding reads with adapters, uncalled bases, mean Phred below 15, or no exact constant-primer or identifier match. High-quality paired reads were merged with COPE v1.2.5, and unique nucleotide sequences were defined as clonotypes. MiTCR v1.1 was used to align clonotypes to the IMGT TRBV, TRBD and TRBJ reference segments. The analysis was restricted to V-J combinations with a frequency above 0.0001, which together covered over 99% of the repertoires. The TCS score was defined as F50 (clonal expansion) divided by E x V (chaos), with BLOSUM62-based TCRdist calculated between CDR3 peptides within each V-J. Welch's t-statistics and random forest reduced several hundred V-J features to under 15, which were used in a naive Bayes classifier (R e1071). The Morisita-Horn index was used to measure how similar the thyroid and blood repertoires were. TCRdb took the public reads, trimmed them with fastp at Q25, ran MiXCR for clone calling and kept in-frame beta chains. Records with the same CDR3 protein are collapsed into one entry carrying the most frequent genes and DNA. The V and J calls reflect TCRdb's pipeline rather than the authors' work. The sample table lists 550,000 to 600,000 distinct CDR3 sequences, 35% to 55% of them with a count of one. The ten largest clones represent roughly 20% of the sample.

These data come from a study of T cells in Graves' hyperthyroidism and ophthalmopathy (dated by TCRdb to between 2018 and 2020). About the investigation overall: To identify TCR V-J signatures that set the groups apart, the researchers used a discovery cohort of about a hundred patients, made up of approximately 43 with Graves' ophthalmopathy and about 60 with stable Graves' hyperthyroidism. An independent validation cohort of fewer than 20 hyperthyroidism patients and about 15 patients who later progressed to ophthalmopathy tested prospective prediction of ophthalmopathy. The roughly 91 discovery patients were randomly split 7:3 into training and test sets. The study also compared thyroid tissue and blood T-cell repertoires from 5 to 7 Graves' hyperthyroidism patients. After blood sampling, hyperthyroidism patients were treated with methimazole at a starting dose of 30 mg daily, and ophthalmopathy patients were treated with high-dose intravenous methylprednisolone. The paper describes TCR Vbeta CDR3 sequencing of about 140 peripheral blood samples, made up of about 40 ophthalmopathy patients, around 73 hyperthyroidism patients and 17 progressor patients.

What the study reported, not specific to this receptor: In validation, the model predicted progression to ophthalmopathy a median of around six months before onset, with approximately 70% sensitivity and nearly 75% specificity. Sample size was not statistically predetermined, and investigators were not blinded to group allocation. Most expanded thyroid clonotypes (frequency above 0.001) were also found in blood, which suggests that blood repertoires may mirror thyroid immune responses. A 13 V-J signature model separated ophthalmopathy from stable hyperthyroidism, with 87.88% sensitivity and around 84% specificity in cross-validation and 80%/75% in testing.

Patients with uncontrolled infections, other autoimmune diseases, pregnancy or lactation were excluded. Diagnoses were based on clinical symptoms, serum thyroxine and TRAb, thyroid ultrasound and orbital computed tomography. Total RNA was extracted using Trizol reagent, and RNA quality was assessed on an Agilent 2100 Bioanalyzer. The receptor's source is an adult woman with Graves' disease, either hyperthyroidism or ophthalmopathy (not recorded which). Sample: peripheral blood or thyroid tissue (not recorded which).

At the DNA level, the sequence is TGTGCCAGCCGGAGACAGGGGGCGCCTGGGGCCAACGTCCTGACTTTC. Its protein reads: CASRRQGAPGANVLTF. The V and J segments used are TRBV6-5 and TRBJ2-6; 10 central nucleotides agree with TRBD1. Relative to germline, V is missing 8 bases and J is missing 2 bases, with 6 bases of the junction outside any gene match. Per the germline V gene, MNHEY is the CDR1 and SVGAGI is the CDR2. The CDR3 holds 16 amino acids from the cysteine to the phenylalanine. Only the CDR3 DNA is retained, 48 bases long and in frame from the first base.